Listed below are T cell receptor beta chains from one sample, sequenced in a study of molecular identifiers for immune sequencing clone quantification. One entry per CDR3 protein results from TCRdb running MiXCR on the PCR reads. The sample consists of under 600,000 distinct CDR3 sequences, about 21% of them appearing once. The sequencing sample was made of naive CD8+ T cells from blood, with Jurkat cell RNA spiked in. These TCRs come from a human donor in good health. Some libraries in this study had Jurkat cell RNA spiked in. Both conserved end residues are part of each CDR3. D genes are given only for firm matches. Where a row states a size, it is once, few, many or the class of an expanded clone; other rows omit it.

abundance | d_gene | j_gene | v_gene | CDR3aa | CDR3nt
few | NA | TRBJ2-7 | TRBV6-2/TRBV6-3 | CASSYSPWGPYEQYF | TGTGCCAGCAGTTACTCTCCCTGGGGGCCCTACGAGCAGTACTTC
many | NA | TRBJ2-3 | TRBV19 | CASSSHSTDTQYF | TGTGCCAGTAGCAGTCATAGCACAGATACGCAGTATTTT
NA | NA | TRBJ1-4 | TRBV2 | CASSEASGRGGEKLFF | TGTGCCAGCAGTGAAGCATCGGGCAGGGGAGGCGAAAAACTGTTTTTT
few | TRBD1 | TRBJ2-1 | TRBV7-9 | CASSAPVRGGQLDEQFF | TGTGCCAGCAGCGCACCAGTCAGAGGGGGCCAACTGGATGAGCAGTTCTTC
few | NA | TRBJ1-1 | TRBV5-4 | CASSSAPGTVGTEAFF | TGTGCCAGCAGCTCCGCGCCGGGCACTGTAGGCACTGAAGCTTTCTTT
NA | NA | TRBJ2-3 | TRBV9 | CASSYGGTSTDTQYF | TGTGCCAGCAGCTACGGGGGAACTAGCACAGATACGCAGTATTTT
NA | TRBD2 | TRBJ2-1 | TRBV7-2 | CASSDPGLAGVLSYNEQFF | TGTGCCAGCAGCGACCCGGGACTAGCGGGGGTCCTCTCCTACAATGAGCAGTTCTTC
NA | NA | TRBJ1-1 | TRBV30 | CAWSGQRAEAFF | TGTGCCTGGAGTGGACAGCGGGCTGAAGCTTTCTTT
few | TRBD1 | TRBJ1-1 | TRBV27 | CASSLSGQGPSTEAFF | TGTGCCAGCAGTTTATCGGGACAGGGGCCGAGCACTGAAGCTTTCTTT
few | NA | TRBJ2-7 | TRBV20-1 | CSARGGFRSSYEQYF | TGCAGTGCTAGAGGGGGTTTTAGGAGCTCCTACGAGCAGTACTTC
NA | NA | TRBJ2-3 | TRBV27 | CASGWAASTDTQYF | TGTGCCAGCGGGTGGGCAGCTAGCACAGATACGCAGTATTTT
NA | TRBD1 | TRBJ2-7 | TRBV11-2 | CASSLGQGAEEQYF | TGTGCCAGCAGCTTGGGACAGGGGGCTGAAGAGCAGTACTTC
many | NA | TRBJ2-3 | TRBV29-1 | CSVSDRTDTQYF | TGCAGCGTTTCGGACCGCACAGATACGCAGTATTTT
NA | NA | TRBJ2-6 | TRBV12-3/TRBV12-4 | CASGVLQSLSGANVLTF | TGTGCCAGTGGGGTCCTTCAGTCCCTCTCTGGGGCCAACGTCCTGACTTTC
many | NA | TRBJ1-2 | TRBV25-1 | CASSRSDRVYGYTF | TGTGCCAGCAGTAGATCAGACCGGGTCTATGGCTACACCTTC
many | TRBD1 | TRBJ1-1 | TRBV2 | CASFGTDEAFF | TGTGCCAGCTTCGGGACAGATGAAGCTTTCTTT
few | NA | TRBJ1-1 | TRBV19 | CASTGSLGEAFF | TGTGCCTCCACAGGCTCTCTCGGTGAAGCTTTCTTT
many | TRBD2 | TRBJ2-7 | TRBV5-5 | CASTNSPSGLAGYEQYF | TGTGCCAGCACCAATTCCCCCTCCGGACTAGCGGGCTACGAGCAGTACTTC
NA | TRBD1 | TRBJ1-5 | TRBV2 | CASSKGYDRGGNQPQHF | TGTGCCAGCAGCAAAGGGTACGACAGGGGTGGCAATCAGCCCCAGCATTTT
many | NA | TRBJ2-7 | TRBV5-6 | CASSLDRSYYEQYF | TGTGCCAGCAGCTTGGACAGGTCATACTACGAGCAGTACTTC
many | TRBD1 | TRBJ2-3 | TRBV6-5 | CASSDRQGYTDTQYF | TGTGCCAGCAGTGACCGACAGGGCTACACAGATACGCAGTATTTT
few | NA | TRBJ2-2 | TRBV7-9 | CASSQGRENTGELFF | TGTGCCAGCAGCCAGGGACGGGAGAACACCGGGGAGCTGTTTTTT
NA | TRBD1 | TRBJ2-7 | TRBV4-1 | CASSQDRSTGAREQYF | TGCGCCAGCAGCCAGGATCGATCTACAGGGGCGAGGGAGCAGTACTTC
NA | NA | TRBJ2-3 | TRBV4-1 | CASSQETAVPTDTQYF | TGCGCCAGCAGCCAAGAGACAGCTGTACCCACAGATACGCAGTATTTT
NA | NA | TRBJ2-1 | TRBV28 | CASSPAWTYNEQFF | TGTGCCAGCAGCCCCGCGTGGACCTACAATGAGCAGTTCTTC
few | NA | TRBJ2-7 | TRBV30 | CAHIAEPSYEQYF | TGTGCCCACATAGCGGAACCTTCCTACGAGCAGTACTTC
few | NA | TRBJ1-2 | TRBV29-1 | CSVVPGDNYGYTF | TGCAGCGTTGTTCCAGGGGATAACTATGGCTACACCTTC
many | NA | TRBJ2-7 | TRBV7-9 | CASSLYRSEQYF | TGTGCCAGCAGCTTATACAGGTCCGAGCAGTACTTC
few | TRBD2 | TRBJ2-5 | TRBV4-3 | CASSPWGAGGPEETQYF | TGCGCCAGCAGCCCCTGGGGAGCGGGAGGTCCGGAAGAGACCCAGTACTTC
many | NA | TRBJ1-3 | TRBV20-1 | CSARSPMGGSGNTIYF | TGCAGTGCTAGATCTCCAATGGGGGGCTCTGGAAACACCATATATTTT
once | NA | TRBJ2-6 | TRBV9 | CASSAEDGAALVTNVLTF | TGTGCCAGCAGCGCGGAGGACGGAGCCGCTCTGGTGACCAACGTCCTGACTTTC
many | TRBD2 | TRBJ2-3 | TRBV11-1 | CASSLRLAGVLDTQYF | TGTGCCAGCAGCCTCCGACTAGCGGGAGTTTTAGATACGCAGTATTTT
few | NA | TRBJ2-2 | TRBV20-1 | CSARGTNTGELFF | TGCAGTGCTAGAGGGACAAACACCGGGGAGCTGTTTTTT
few | NA | TRBJ2-1 | TRBV11-2 | CASSPRDAPAGEQFF | TGTGCCAGCAGCCCCCGGGACGCCCCGGCCGGAGAGCAGTTCTTC
few | TRBD2 | TRBJ2-2 | TRBV6-2/TRBV6-3 | CASRHPSGTNTGELFF | TGTGCCAGCAGACACCCTAGCGGCACGAACACCGGGGAGCTGTTTTTT
NA | NA | TRBJ2-1 | TRBV7-2 | CASSPDTYNEQFF | TGTGCCAGCAGCCCGGACACGTACAATGAGCAGTTCTTC
many | NA | TRBJ1-5 | TRBV4-1 | CASSQVETVYNQPQHF | TGCGCCAGCAGCCAAGTTGAGACAGTCTACAATCAGCCCCAGCATTTT
few | TRBD1 | TRBJ2-2 | TRBV11-2 | CASSFVASASRQQGDTGELFF | TGTGCCAGCAGCTTCGTGGCTTCGGCTAGCCGACAACAGGGGGACACCGGGGAGCTGTTTTTT
NA | TRBD1 | TRBJ2-5 | TRBV10-3 | CAISEPQGDRGETQHF | TGTGCCATCAGTGAGCCCCAGGGGGACCGCGGTGAGACCCAGCACTTC